Below, 10 T cell receptor beta chains from the same sample are listed, as sequenced in a study of T-cell reconstitution after alpha-beta-depleted transplantation in children. The TCRbeta library incorporated unique molecular identifiers. TCRdb independently ran MiXCR on the PCR reads; one entry per CDR3 protein. Found here are some 830,000 distinct CDR3 sequences, 15% to 20% of them singletons; the top ten hold roughly 5%. Material: PBMCs, mostly from graft donor cells, obtained 360 days after TCRalphabeta/CD19-depleted stem cell transplant. Every receptor here comes from a male patient between 5 and 17 years old who had a stem cell transplant for acute lymphoblastic leukemia, so the T cells may come from the graft donor.

The chain recombines TRBV20-1 with TRBJ2-1, with 8 bases identical to TRBD1. This CDR3 is built from 13 residues. Germline values: CDR1 DFQATT, CDR2 SNEGSKA (reference sequence). After removal of 1 base from V and 4 bases from J, the junction contained 0 bases not matched to a gene. CDR3 sequence: CSARGTGYNEQFF. In nucleotides, the CDR3 is TGCAGTGCTAGAGGGACAGGGTACAATGAGCAGTTCTTC.

This clonotype was seen more than once but under ten times. This chain connects TRBV24-1 to TRBJ2-3; D ambiguous. CDR1 and CDR2 from the germline V gene are KGHDR and SFDVKD. V lost 1 base, J lost 2 bases, and 6 bases lay in between. This CDR3 is 14 amino acids long. The CDR3 nucleotides read TGTGCCACCAGTGATTTTGGGCTCACAGATACGCAGTATTTT. Protein: CATSDFGLTDTQYF.

This clonotype was seen many times. An end of the junction does not agree with germline; a read error may underlie this. The chain uses TRBV5-1 and TRBJ2-7; 8 positions agree with TRBD2. Germline V lookup: CDR1 SGHRS, CDR2 YFSETQ. This CDR3 is built from 14 residues. The CDR3 sequence: CASSLAGLSYEQYF. CDR3 DNA sequence: TGTGCCAGCAGTTTAGCGGGACTTTCCTACGAGCAGTACTTC.

This clonotype was recorded many times. At one boundary the junction diverges from the germline segment, which might be a read error. The chain combines TRBV5-1 with TRBJ2-1, with 8 bases identical to TRBD2. Germline CDR1 reads SGHRS; CDR2 reads YFSETQ. The CDR3 has 15 residues. The CDR3: CASSATGTSYNEQFF. CDR3 sequence (DNA): TGTGCCAGCAGCGCAACCGGGACTAGCTACAATGAGCAGTTCTTC. The full variable domain, with the rest looked up from reference TRBV5-1 and TRBJ2-1, is KAGVTQTPRYLIKTRGQQVTLSCSPISGHRSVSWYQQTPGQGLQFLFEYFSETQRNKGNFPGRFSGRQFSNSRSEMNVSTLELGDSALYLCASSATGTSYNEQFFGPGTRLTVL.

At least ten counts were recorded for this clonotype. The CDR3, as DNA: TGCAGCTTGCTCAAGGGGCCCCGCGGGGAGCAGTTCTTC. It is translated as CSLLKGPRGEQFF. The chain has TRBV29-1 and TRBJ2-1; D possibly uses TRBD1 or TRBD2 (5 bases each). The CDR3 is made up of 13 amino acids. CDR1 and CDR2 from the germline V gene are SQVTM and ANQGSEA. V dropped 8 bases and J dropped 10 bases, with 21 bases sitting between them.

V gene TRBV12-3 or TRBV12-4 combines with J gene TRBJ1-5; D is unclear. V shed 9 bases and J shed 7 bases, with 16 bases lying between them. The CDR3 is made up of 13 amino acids. The CDR3 DNA reads TGTGCCAGACCCGGACGTTTAGAGCAGCCCCAGCATTTT. It translates to CARPGRLEQPQHF.

This clonotype was observed a handful of times. The chain has TRBV13 and TRBJ2-7; D may match TRBD1 or TRBD2 (5 bases each). Trimming took off 0 bases at V and 3 bases at J, with 12 bases between the two ends. Germline assignment: CDR1 PRHDT and CDR2 FYEKMQ (reference sequence). This CDR3 contains 15 residues. CDR3 nucleotides: TGTGCCAGCAGCTTAGGGGGACGCGTGTTCTACGAGCAGTACTTC. Translated: CASSLGGRVFYEQYF.

This clonotype was counted only a few times. The V call is TRBV24-1, the J call TRBJ2-7; the D call may be TRBD1 or TRBD2 (5 bases each). V lost 7 bases and J lost 4, with 10 bases in between. The length of the CDR3 is 12 residues. The germline gives CDR1 KGHDR, CDR2 SFDVKD. For the CDR3, the DNA is TGTGCCACCAGGAGGGGCGCGTACGAGCAGTACTTC. Translated: CATRRGAYEQYF.

The chain joins TRBV7-8 to TRBJ2-3; 8 nucleotides match TRBD1. Unmatched junction bases numbered 7, after V lost 5 bases and J lost 0 bases. Germline CDR1 SGHVS, CDR2 FQNEAQ. This CDR3 has 16 amino acids. CDR3 sequence (DNA): TGTGCCAGCAGCGTACCTACAGGGGGTAGCACAGATACGCAGTATTTT. Translating it yields CASSVPTGGSTDTQYF.

This sequence joins TRBV12-3 or TRBV12-4 and TRBJ2-3; D possibly corresponds to TRBD1 (5 bases). This CDR3 is 18 amino acids long. V lost 10 bases, J lost 3 bases, and 29 bases lay in between. The CDR3 region has the DNA TGTGCCATCGAGCAGCAGGGCCCCTGGGCGTCGAGGACAGATACGCAGTATTTT. Its protein product is CAIEQQGPWASRTDTQYF.